The 23 T cell receptor beta chains presented below share a single source sample, sequenced in a study of blood T cell repertoires in COVID-19. Assay used: immunoSEQ multiplex PCR; TCRdb lists only in-frame clones, some missing. The sample lists around 440,000 clones, approximately 89% occurring once. The sequencing input was peripheral blood. The receptors originated from a woman aged 45-60 years with COVID-19, enrolled during active disease.

J is TRBJ2-3 and V is TRBV4-1; 7 positions agree with TRBD2. CDR3 length: 16 amino acids. With V trimmed by 4 bases and J by 0 bases, 7 bases remained unmatched. The germline V gene encodes CDR1 MGHRA and CDR2 YSYEKL. The CDR3: CASSPEQRGSTDTQYF. DNA of the CDR3: TGCGCCAGCAGCCCCGAGCAGCGGGGTAGCACAGATACGCAGTATTTT.

The chain couples TRBV3-1 (or the pseudogene TRBV3-2) to TRBJ2-6; D possibly corresponds to TRBD2 (6 bases). CDR1 is LGHDT and CDR2 is YNNKEL in the germline V gene (reference sequence). The CDR3 is made up of 17 amino acids. Trimming pared 4 bases from V and 0 bases from J, leaving 13 bases between. The CDR3 region has the DNA TGTGCCAGCAGCCCGGGACTCATCGGCTCTGGGGCCAACGTCCTGACTTTC. As protein: CASSPGLIGSGANVLTF.

Here the CDR3 reads CASSFGTGYDEQFF. The CDR3 DNA sequence: TGCGCCAGCAGCTTCGGGACAGGGTACGATGAGCAGTTCTTC. The J gene is TRBJ2-1, the V gene TRBV5-1, with 9 bases fitting TRBD1. Germline CDR1 and CDR2: SGHRS and YFSETQ. The CDR3 extends over 14 amino acids. Unmatched junction bases numbered 5, after V lost 2 bases and J lost 8 bases. Complete variable domain (other parts from reference TRBV5-1 and TRBJ2-1): KAGVTQTPRYLIKTRGQQVTLSCSPISGHRSVSWYQQTPGQGLQFLFEYFSETQRNKGNFPGRFSGRQFSNSRSEMNVSTLELGDSALYLCASSFGTGYDEQFFGPGTRLTVL.

V and J are TRBV12-5 and TRBJ1-1, with 10 positions matching TRBD1. Germline trimming cut 2 bases from V and 10 bases from J; bases unmatched to any gene: 7. CDR3 length: 14 residues. From germline, CDR1 is LGHNT and CDR2 FRNRAP. The CDR3 loop reads CASGLLTGGGGAFF. The CDR3 DNA reads TGTGCTAGTGGTTTGCTGACAGGGGGCGGGGGAGCTTTCTTT.

V and J are TRBV29-1 and TRBJ2-1; the match to TRBD2 covers 8 bases. J lost 6 bases, V lost 7 bases, and 20 bases had no gene match. Germline lookup yields CDR1 SQVTM and CDR2 ANQGSEA. The CDR3 runs to 17 residues. The CDR3 spells CSAGGGFDGPIGNEQFF. DNA of the CDR3: TGCAGCGCCGGGGGGGGGTTCGACGGTCCAATTGGCAATGAGCAGTTCTTC.

The V gene is TRBV30, the J gene TRBJ1-1, with 9 bases identical to TRBD1. The CDR3 loop spans 14 amino acids. CDR1 is GTSNPN and CDR2 is SVGIG in the germline V gene (reference sequence). Trimming at V came to 7 bases and at J to 9 bases, leaving 15 bases not matched to a gene. CDR3 region: CASTGGAGQPKAFF. The CDR3 region has the DNA TGTGCCTCAACAGGGGGCGCAGGACAACCCAAAGCTTTCTTT.

The chain is built from TRBV27 and TRBJ2-3, with TRBD2 matching 11 bases. The CDR3 loop spans 16 amino acids. Germline loops: CDR1 MNHEY, CDR2 SMNVEV (reference sequence). V shed 0 bases and J 6 bases; nucleotides not matched to a gene: 5. CDR3 nucleotide sequence: TGTGCCAGCAGTTTATCTAGCGGGGGGGCCGGGGATACGCAGTATTTT. As protein: CASSLSSGGAGDTQYF.

This clone was recorded a few times. CDR3 nucleotides: TGTGCCAGCAGCGTAGGGAGGGCAGAGCCCCAGCATTTT. Amino acid sequence: CASSVGRAEPQHF. The chain employs TRBV9 and TRBJ1-5; no clear D gene. CDR1 is SGDLS, CDR2 YYNGEE, per germline. V lost 0 bases to trimming and J lost 8 bases, with 9 bases between them. This CDR3 spans 13 amino acids.

This clone occurred once. The chain has TRBV28 and TRBJ1-2, with TRBD1 as a possible D gene (5 bases). The germline CDR1 and CDR2 sequences are MDHEN and SYDVKM. The CDR3 runs 15 residues. V lost 1 base to trimming and J lost 7 bases, with 16 bases between them. CDR3 sequence reads: CASSLSPQGSVGYTF. The DNA of the CDR3 is TGTGCCAGCAGTTTATCACCCCAGGGAAGTGTTGGCTACACCTTC.

This chain joins TRBV5-4 and TRBJ1-3, with a weak D call TRBD1 (6 bases). The CDR3 contains 14 residues. From germline, CDR1 is SGHNT and CDR2 YYREEE (reference sequence). Trimming stripped 0 bases from V and 2 bases from J, with 6 bases between. CDR3 DNA: TGTGCCAGCAGCTTGGACAGGGCTGGAAACACCATATATTTT. Translation: CASSLDRAGNTIYF.

The chain recombines TRBV19 with TRBJ1-2; TRBD1 might be the D (5 bases). Trimming removed 5 bases from V and 7 bases from J, with 17 bases in between. CDR1 LNHDA and CDR2 SQIVND come from the germline V gene (reference sequence). The CDR3 is 14 amino acids. This CDR3 reads CASSVPGGWSGYTF. The CDR3 region has the DNA TGTGCCAGTAGTGTCCCCGGGGGGTGGAGTGGCTACACCTTC. Variable domain in full (rest from reference TRBV19 and TRBJ1-2): DGGITQSPKYLFRKEGQNVTLSCEQNLNHDAMYWYRQDPGQGLRLIYYSQIVNDFQKGDIAEGYSVSREKKESFPLTVTSAQKNPTAFYLCASSVPGGWSGYTFGSGTRLTVV.

This chain links TRBV30 with TRBJ2-5, with D maybe TRBD2 (6 bases). Germline V gives CDR1 GTSNPN, CDR2 SVGIG (reference sequence). The V gene lost 2 bases and the J gene lost 5 bases, with 12 bases spanning the gap. The CDR3 runs to 13 residues. CDR3 residues: CAWSFGGPETQYF. The CDR3 DNA reads as TGTGCCTGGAGTTTCGGGGGTCCGGAGACCCAGTACTTC. Full variable domain (rest looked up from reference TRBV30 and TRBJ2-5): SQTIHQWPATLVQPVGSPLSLECTVEGTSNPNLYWYRQAAGRGLQLLFYSVGIGQISSEVPQNLSASRPQDRQFILSSKKLLLSDSGFYLCAWSFGGPETQYFGPGTRLLVL.

The genes are TRBV7-2 and TRBJ1-1; D may be TRBD1 (5 bases). The CDR3 is 14 amino acids. The germline gives CDR1 SGHTA, CDR2 FQGNSA. V was pared by 5 bases and J by 1 base, with 11 bases between. CDR3 sequence (DNA): TGTGCCAGCAGCCGCGGGAGGGGGAACACTGAAGCTTTCTTT. Amino acid sequence: CASSRGRGNTEAFF.

The table lists this clone with a count of one. The J gene is TRBJ1-2, the V gene TRBV5-3, with D perhaps TRBD1 (6 bases). TRBV5-3 is labeled an ORF, and its function is uncertain. This CDR3 is 13 amino acids long. V lost 5 bases and J lost 2, with 10 bases in between. This chain's CDR3 is CARRLTGNYGYTF. CDR3 nucleotide sequence: TGTGCCAGAAGGCTGACAGGCAACTATGGCTACACCTTC.

The chain employs TRBV9 and TRBJ1-2, with a weak D call TRBD1 (5 bases). The CDR3 contains 15 residues. V was trimmed by 5 bases and J by 6 bases, leaving 20 bases between them. Germline lookup yields CDR1 SGDLS and CDR2 YYNGEE. CDR3 region: CASSPPSGGANGYTF. The CDR3 DNA sequence: TGTGCCAGCAGTCCCCCCAGCGGGGGTGCGAATGGCTACACCTTC.

The chain carries TRBV10-3 and TRBJ2-7; a weak D match, TRBD2 (7 bases). V was clipped by 4 bases and J by 0 bases, with 13 bases between them. The germline CDR1 and CDR2 sequences are ENHRY and SYGVKD. This CDR3 is built from 15 residues. CDR3 DNA sequence: TGTGCCATCAGTGGGGACCGGGGGGCCTCCTACGAGCAGTACTTC. It is translated as CAISGDRGASYEQYF.

The V and J genes are TRBV7-3 and TRBJ2-2; 7 bases fit TRBD1. Germline V CDR1 and CDR2: SGHTA, FQGTGA. The CDR3 spans 14 residues. The trim removed 4 bases at V and 6 bases at J, leaving 5 bases unmatched. The CDR3 here is CASSSTGVPGELFF. CDR3 in DNA: TGTGCCAGCAGCTCCACAGGGGTCCCCGGGGAGCTGTTTTTT.

Only one count was recorded for this clone. The chain recombines TRBV5-4 with TRBJ1-1, with D unresolved. This CDR3 contains 13 residues. The V gene lost 4 bases and the J gene lost 4 bases, with 11 bases spanning the gap. The germline gives CDR1 SGHNT, CDR2 YYREEE (reference sequence). As DNA, the CDR3 is TGTGCCAGCAGCCCTGGCGGCTTCACTGAAGCTTTCTTT. Translating it yields CASSPGGFTEAFF.

The chain recombines TRBV9 with TRBJ1-2, with D perhaps TRBD1 (5 bases). There are 14 residues in the CDR3. The V end lost 0 bases, the J end lost 2 bases, and 8 bases lay between the germline ends. Germline CDR1 is SGDLS and CDR2 is YYNGEE. The DNA for the CDR3 is TGTGCCAGCAGCGTAGGGGGCAGGAACTATGGCTACACCTTC. Translated, it gives CASSVGGRNYGYTF.

The chain uses TRBV14 and TRBJ2-5; TRBD2 matches at 9 bases. CDR1 SGHDN and CDR2 FVKESK come from the germline V gene. CDR3 length: 18 amino acids. Germline trimming cut 1 base from V and 4 bases from J; bases unmatched to any gene: 13. CDR3 amino acids: CASSQGSLRAGGLETQYF. The CDR3 region has the DNA TGTGCCAGCAGCCAAGGTTCTCTCAGAGCGGGGGGATTAGAGACCCAGTACTTC.

The J gene is TRBJ2-1, the V gene TRBV12-3 or TRBV12-4, with D unclear. Trimming cost V 4 bases and J 8 bases, with 3 bases left between them. The CDR3 has 10 amino acids. The CDR3 sequence is CASSSDEQFF. The CDR3, as DNA: TGTGCCAGCAGTTCAGATGAGCAGTTCTTC.

This sequence joins TRBV6-5 and TRBJ1-6, with 9 bases that match TRBD1. The CDR3 is 15 residues long. The V gene end was trimmed by 6 bases and the J gene end by 7 bases; junction bases not matched to a gene: 7. Germline V lookup: CDR1 MNHEY, CDR2 SVGAGI. The CDR3 sequence: CASSVSGTGNSPLHF. The DNA of the CDR3 is TGTGCCAGCAGCGTCTCCGGGACAGGGAATTCACCCCTCCACTTT.

Here the CDR3 reads CASSEGRGEQYF. In DNA, the CDR3 is TGTGCCAGCAGTGAAGGGCGGGGCGAGCAGTACTTC. J is TRBJ2-7 and V is TRBV25-1; a weak D match, TRBD2 (6 bases). This CDR3 region has 12 residues. Trimming took 2 bases from V and 6 from J, leaving 8 bases between them. The germline V gene has CDR1 MGHDK and CDR2 SYGVNS.